The 15 T cell receptor beta chains given below trace back to one sample, sequenced in a study of cytomegalovirus exposure and HLA in healthy donors. PCR used 60 Vbeta primers and 13 Jbeta primers. Generated by immunoSEQ multiplex PCR, the TCRdb table keeps only in-frame clones and is missing some. The sample includes 95,000 or so clones, 65% to 90% of them seen just once. The material sequenced was PBMCs. The receptors here all came from a woman in her 70s in good health and CMV-seropositive.

The chain uses TRBV30 and TRBJ2-7; D is uncertain. CDR1 and CDR2 from the germline V gene are GTSNPN and SVGIG (reference sequence). This CDR3 has 12 residues. V gave up 5 bases and J gave up 1 base, with 9 bases separating them. CDR3 sequence reads: CAWARGSYEQYF. The DNA for the CDR3 is TGTGCCTGGGCTCGAGGTTCCTACGAGCAGTACTTC.

CDR3 DNA sequence: TGTGCCAGCAGTTACGACTTTGGGACAGGCGGGGAGCTGTTTTTT. This gives the protein CASSYDFGTGGELFF. The chain couples TRBV6-5 to TRBJ2-2; 8 nucleotides match TRBD1. Germline lookup yields CDR1 MNHEY and CDR2 SVGAGI. Germline trimming cut 2 bases from V and 7 bases from J; bases unmatched to any gene: 6. The CDR3 has 15 amino acids.

The rearrangement links TRBV29-1 to TRBJ1-1; D is ambiguous. The V end lost 7 bases, the J end lost 4 bases, and 13 bases lay between the germline ends. The germline gives CDR1 SQVTM, CDR2 ANQGSEA. CDR3 length equals 12 residues. The CDR3 DNA reads TGCAGCGCCAACAGTGGATCCACTGAAGCTTTCTTT. It yields the protein CSANSGSTEAFF.

This chain joins TRBV6-5 and TRBJ1-5; the match to TRBD1 covers 7 bases. The CDR3 runs 14 residues. The V segment lost 6 bases and the J segment 7 bases; nucleotides outside the gene matches: 9. Germline V gene data show CDR1 as MNHEY and CDR2 as SVGAGI. DNA for the CDR3: TGTGCCAGCAGGTCGGACAGGCTGGGACAGCCCCAGCATTTT. Its protein product is CASRSDRLGQPQHF.

A few counts support this clone. The chain carries TRBV21-1 and TRBJ2-1; the table names TRBD2, a call not compared with the DNA. TRBV21-1 is flagged as a pseudogene. There are 16 residues in the CDR3. The CDR3 sequence: CASSPNSSGSTNEQFF. Written as DNA, the CDR3 is TGTGCCAGCAGCCCCAATAGTAGCGGGAGCACCAATGAGCAGTTCTTC.

CDR3 coding DNA: TGTGCCTGGAGCCTCGTACGCATCAGCGGGAGAGGGGACAATGAGCAGTTCTTC. Residues: CAWSLVRISGRGDNEQFF. V gene TRBV30 combines with J gene TRBJ2-1, with 8 bases matching TRBD2. Germline loops: CDR1 GTSNPN, CDR2 SVGIG (reference sequence). CDR3 size: 18 residues. Unmatched junction bases numbered 18, after V lost 3 bases and J lost 5 bases.

This chain joins TRBV19 and TRBJ1-4, with TRBD1 as a possible D gene (6 bases). The V end was cut by 10 bases, the J end by 4 bases, with 19 bases between. Germline assignment: CDR1 LNHDA and CDR2 SQIVND (reference sequence). CDR3 size: 15 residues. The CDR3 loop is CATLELGTNNEKLFF. The CDR3 region has the DNA TGTGCCACTTTAGAACTTGGGACAAATAATGAAAAACTGTTTTTT.

This chain uses TRBV19 with TRBJ1-2, with unresolved D. Germline V lookup: CDR1 LNHDA, CDR2 SQIVND (reference sequence). V lost 3 bases, J lost 5 bases, and 13 bases lay in between. The CDR3 has 14 residues. This chain's CDR3 is CASSISGDWYGYTF. CDR3 coding DNA: TGTGCCAGTAGTATCTCCGGGGATTGGTATGGCTACACCTTC.

The gene calls are TRBV20-1 and TRBJ1-6, with D hard to call. Germline CDR1 DFQATT, CDR2 SNEGSKA (reference sequence). V lost 7 bases to trimming and J lost 10 bases, with 11 bases between them. The CDR3 sequence is 11 residues long. The CDR3 is CSVSSGSPLHF. CDR3 coding DNA: TGCAGTGTCTCCAGCGGGTCACCCCTCCACTTT.

This sequence joins TRBV13 and TRBJ2-5, with TRBD2 matching over 9 bases. The CDR3 has 16 amino acids. Per the germline V gene, CDR1 is PRHDT and CDR2 is FYEKMQ (reference sequence). The J segment lost 11 bases and the V segment lost 5 bases, leaving 18 bases of the junction unmatched. In DNA form, the CDR3 reads TGTGCCAGCAGCCACGGGGAGCGGGAGGCCACTGGTGAGCAGTACTTC. This translates into CASSHGEREATGEQYF.

This clone was found a few times. The rearrangement links TRBV5-4 to TRBJ1-4; D gene ambiguous. V was cut by 0 bases and J by 5 bases, with 11 bases left in between. Germline CDR1 reads SGHNT; CDR2 reads YYREEE (reference sequence). The CDR3 is 15 amino acids. In nucleotides, the CDR3 is TGTGCCAGCAGCTTGGAGGCCACAGCAAATGAAAAACTGTTTTTT. It yields the protein CASSLEATANEKLFF.

The chain uses TRBV29-1 and TRBJ2-5; D is possibly TRBD1 (5 bases). V was clipped by 4 bases and J by 2 bases, with 8 bases between them. CDR3 length: 12 residues. Looked up from germline, CDR1 is SQVTM and CDR2 is ANQGSEA. The CDR3 loop is CSVVGHQETQYF. CDR3 nucleotide sequence: TGCAGCGTTGTGGGGCATCAAGAGACCCAGTACTTC.

This clone has more than one count but fewer than ten. The V gene is TRBV9, the J gene TRBJ2-1; TRBD2 matches at 8 bases. V was clipped by 0 bases and J by 5 bases; unmatched bases: 13. CDR3 length equals 18 residues. Germline V gene data show CDR1 as SGDLS and CDR2 as YYNGEE. The DNA of the CDR3 is TGTGCCAGCAGCGTAGAGATCAGGGCTAGCGGGCGAAACAATGAGCAGTTCTTC. It yields the protein CASSVEIRASGRNNEQFF.

This chain joins TRBV7-2 and TRBJ1-2, with 7 bases lining up with TRBD1. The germline V gene has CDR1 SGHTA and CDR2 FQGNSA. CDR3 size: 16 residues. The trim removed 2 bases at V and 2 bases at J, leaving 8 bases unmatched. The chain's CDR3 is CASSLNPDRANYGYTF. DNA for the CDR3: TGTGCCAGCAGCTTAAACCCAGACAGGGCAAACTATGGCTACACCTTC.

This clone was seen only once. V and J are TRBV7-8 and TRBJ2-1; the match to TRBD1 covers 7 bases. This CDR3 comprises 14 residues. Germline CDR1 reads SGHVS; CDR2 reads FQNEAQ. The junction had 5 bases not matched to a gene; V was cut back by 1 base and J by 8 bases. The CDR3 sequence is CASSLEQGLDEQFF. CDR3 in DNA: TGTGCCAGCAGCTTAGAACAGGGGCTCGATGAGCAGTTCTTC.